The next 9 T cell receptor beta chains were all read from a single sample in a study of a mutant IDH1 vaccine in newly diagnosed glioma. Using immunoSEQ multiplex PCR, the repertoire was profiled, and TCRdb retains in-frame clones only, with some absent. This sample has roughly 43,000 clones, with approximately 84% found just once. No antigen has been assigned to these receptors. Specified time point: week 23, last vaccination. Doses of 300 ug of mutant IDH1 20-mer peptide were given with topical imiquimod. Sequences were derived from PBMCs, sampled from a glioma patient whose treatment included an IDH1 peptide vaccine. These receptors all stem from a young woman with glioma. Some clones in this sample may be carry-over from other donors' samples.

In its sample, this clone was seen a few times. The chain has TRBV10-3 and TRBJ1-4; D gene ambiguous. The CDR3 is 14 amino acids. Between the trimmed V and J ends, which lost 5 bases and 0 bases, there was a span of 7 bases. Germline assignment: CDR1 ENHRY and CDR2 SYGVKD. Here the CDR3 reads CAISTVATNEKLFF. CDR3 sequence (DNA): TGTGCCATCAGTACAGTTGCAACTAATGAAAAACTGTTTTTT.

The chain is built from TRBV4-2 and TRBJ1-2, with 7 nucleotides matching TRBD1. Germline-derived CDR1 and CDR2 are LGHNA and YNFKEQ. The V segment lost 3 bases and the J segment 3 bases; nucleotides outside the gene matches: 7. This CDR3 has 15 residues. The CDR3 region is CASSQAGTDDYGYTF. The CDR3 DNA is TGTGCCAGCAGCCAGGCCGGGACAGACGACTATGGCTACACCTTC.

This clone has only a few counts. The V call is TRBV9, the J call TRBJ1-2; 7 positions agree with TRBD1. Germline CDR1 reads SGDLS; CDR2 reads YYNGEE. This CDR3 spans 15 amino acids. V dropped 0 bases and J dropped 5; count of bases not matched to a gene: 7. The CDR3 here is CASSVGAGTVYGYTF. The CDR3 DNA reads as TGTGCCAGCAGCGTAGGGGCTGGGACAGTATATGGCTACACCTTC.

This chain joins TRBV5-1 and TRBJ2-1; a possible D gene is TRBD2 (6 bases). The V gene's germline CDR1 is SGHRS and CDR2 YFSETQ. The CDR3 is made up of 18 amino acids. The ends were cut back, 1 base at V and 0 bases at J, with 17 bases in the middle. CDR3 bases: TGCGCCAGCAGCTTGAGGGGTGGCGGGGTGAGCTCCTACAATGAGCAGTTCTTC. Translated: CASSLRGGGVSSYNEQFF.

The chain is built from TRBV6-1 and TRBJ1-5; maybe TRBD1 (5 bases). The CDR3 has 15 amino acids. CDR1 is MNHNS, CDR2 SASEGT, per germline. Trimming pared 5 bases from V and 3 bases from J, leaving 14 bases between. CDR3 DNA sequence: TGTGCCAGCAGTTTCCTCCGGGGCCCCAATCAGCCCCAGCATTTT. Amino acid sequence: CASSFLRGPNQPQHF.

The chain joins TRBV6-5 to TRBJ2-5; no clear D. The CDR3 loop spans 13 amino acids. Between the trimmed V and J ends, which lost 5 bases and 5 bases, there was a span of 12 bases. The germline CDR1 and CDR2 sequences are MNHEY and SVGAGI. The chain's CDR3 is CASSGKARETQYF. CDR3 in DNA: TGTGCCAGCAGTGGAAAAGCGAGGGAGACCCAGTACTTC.

The V gene is TRBV19, the J gene TRBJ2-3; no clear D gene. The V end lost 5 bases, the J end lost 4 bases, and 4 bases lay between the germline ends. The CDR3 has 11 residues. CDR1 is LNHDA and CDR2 is SQIVND in the germline V gene (reference sequence). This CDR3 is CASSEADTQYF. In DNA, the CDR3 is TGTGCCAGTAGTGAGGCAGATACGCAGTATTTT.

The table lists this clone with a count of one. The chain joins TRBV4-1 to TRBJ2-4; 9 bases agree with TRBD1. Per germline, CDR1 MGHRA and CDR2 YSYEKL. This CDR3 contains 17 residues. The trim removed 4 bases at V and 5 bases at J, leaving 12 bases unmatched. The CDR3 DNA reads TGCGCCAGCAGCCTAATTCCGGGACAGGGAAACGAAAACATTCAGTACTTC. Encoded protein: CASSLIPGQGNENIQYF.

The chain links TRBV29-1 to TRBJ2-7, with TRBD1 as a possible D gene (6 bases). The CDR3 has 12 amino acids. The germline V gene encodes CDR1 SQVTM and CDR2 ANQGSEA. V dropped 6 bases and J dropped 4 bases, with 13 bases sitting between them. CDR3 in amino acids: CSVRDTMYEQYF. The CDR3 DNA reads TGCAGCGTCCGGGACACTATGTACGAGCAGTACTTC.